A single sample gave rise to the 10 T cell receptor beta chains below, sequenced in a study of cytomegalovirus exposure and HLA in healthy donors. Primers for the PCR totalled 60 Vbeta and 13 Jbeta. Sequencing used immunoSEQ multiplex PCR; TCRdb keeps in-frame clones, though not all of them. The sample consists of 150,000 to 250,000 clones, 70% to 80% of them appearing once. Input material: PBMCs. Source of these receptors: a woman in her twenties or thirties in good health and CMV-seropositive.

This chain uses TRBV27 with TRBJ2-7; 10 nucleotides line up with TRBD2. The V and J ends lost 2 bases and 5 bases, in that order; junction bases with no gene match: 3. Per germline, CDR1 MNHEY and CDR2 SMNVEV (reference sequence). The CDR3 has 14 amino acids. The CDR3 bases are TGTGCCAGCAGTTTAAGGACTAGCGGAAACGAGCAGTACTTC. Protein: CASSLRTSGNEQYF.

This clone was observed a few times. The chain combines TRBV2 with TRBJ1-1, with D perhaps matching TRBD1 (5 bases). Germline V gene lookup returns CDR1 SNHLY and CDR2 FYNNEI. The CDR3 is 14 amino acids. Trimming stripped 5 bases from V and 3 bases from J, with 13 bases between. In DNA form, the CDR3 reads TGTGCCAGCAGTCCGAAGGGGATTGACACTGAAGCTTTCTTT. As protein: CASSPKGIDTEAFF.

V and J are TRBV6-5 and TRBJ1-1; no clear D. Trimming took 0 bases from V and 0 from J, leaving 8 bases between them. This CDR3 spans 15 amino acids. Germline V gene sequence: CDR1 MNHEY, CDR2 SVGAGI. CDR3 bases: TGTGCCAGCAGTTACTCTGATAACTTGAACACTGAAGCTTTCTTT. Amino acid sequence: CASSYSDNLNTEAFF.

The chain combines TRBV7-2 with TRBJ1-6, with TRBD1 matching over 9 bases. This CDR3 is 15 amino acids long. CDR1 and CDR2 from the germline V gene are SGHTA and FQGNSA. V trimming: 3 bases; J trimming: 10 bases; junction bases outside the gene matches: 7. This CDR3 reads CASSLTGQGRSPLHF. As DNA, the CDR3 is TGTGCCAGCAGCTTGACGGGACAGGGACGATCACCCCTCCACTTT.

J is TRBJ2-5 and V is TRBV2; 11 bases match TRBD2. TRBJ2-7 matches the DNA end more closely, so the J call is doubtful. Germline loops: CDR1 SNHLY, CDR2 FYNNEI. The CDR3 runs 14 residues. CDR3 sequence: CASRLGLADYEQYF. CDR3 DNA sequence: TGTGCCAGCAGGTTGGGACTAGCGGACTACGAGCAGTACTTC.

The V and J genes are TRBV30 and TRBJ1-2; 9 nucleotides line up with TRBD1. The CDR3 is 15 amino acids. Germline V gene data show CDR1 as GTSNPN and CDR2 as SVGIG (reference sequence). Trimming cost V 4 bases and J 6 bases; bases outside gene matches: 12. In DNA, the CDR3 is TGTGCCTGGACTACCGGGACAGGGAGGGTAGATGGCTACACCTTC. This gives the protein CAWTTGTGRVDGYTF.

The genes are TRBV4-3 and TRBJ2-1, with TRBD2 matching over 7 bases. Per the germline V gene, CDR1 is LGHNA and CDR2 is YSLEER. The J segment lost 3 bases and the V segment lost 0 bases, leaving 14 bases of the junction unmatched. This CDR3 spans 19 amino acids. The chain's CDR3 is CASSQDRVFAGAFYNEQFF. In nucleotides, the CDR3 is TGCGCCAGCAGCCAAGATAGGGTCTTCGCGGGAGCCTTCTACAATGAGCAGTTCTTC.

The gene calls are TRBV7-2 and TRBJ1-4; TRBD1 matches 9 bases. CDR1 and CDR2 from the germline V gene are SGHTA and FQGNSA. The CDR3 spans 14 residues. J was trimmed by 5 bases and V by 5 bases; bases with no gene match: 3. The CDR3 nucleotides are TGTGCCAGCAGCACCGGGACAGGGAATGAAAAACTGTTTTTT. It is translated as CASSTGTGNEKLFF.

The rearrangement links TRBV6-1 to TRBJ2-5, with TRBD2 identical over 7 bases. V trimming: 2 bases; J trimming: 3 bases; junction bases outside the gene matches: 0. Germline-derived CDR1 and CDR2 are MNHNS and SASEGT. The CDR3 contains 13 residues. The CDR3 bases are TGTGCCAGCAGTGAACGGGGGGAAGAGACCCAGTACTTC. This codes for CASSERGEETQYF.

In its sample, this clone was seen once. This chain uses TRBV6-1 with TRBJ2-5; D possibly corresponds to TRBD2 (6 bases). The V end lost 2 bases, the J end lost 1 base, and 11 bases lay between the germline ends. The CDR3 is made up of 15 amino acids. Germline V gene lookup returns CDR1 MNHNS and CDR2 SASEGT. The CDR3 region is CASSELWGVQETQYF. In nucleotides, the CDR3 is TGTGCCAGCAGTGAACTGTGGGGGGTCCAAGAGACCCAGTACTTC.